This T cell receptor beta chain is drawn from a study of blood T cell repertoires in COVID-19. Study at large: PBMCs, B-cell-depleted T cells, or T cells provided the cDNA or gDNA that made up the material.

Authors' methods: Amplification of reference gene primers was used by the study to estimate nucleated cell counts. The protocol was immunoSEQ multiplex PCR, while the TCRdb copy is restricted to in-frame clones and leaves out a portion. The V and J calls and clone size come from that table; D and trimming were worked out from the DNA. The sample lists 150,000 to 160,000 clones, 80% to 90% occurring once. The CDR3 consists of 16 residues. Trimming stripped 4 bases from V and 7 bases from J, with 23 bases between. Germline V gene data show CDR1 as MNHNS and CDR2 as SASEGT. The sequenced sample was peripheral blood. The chain uses TRBV6-1 and TRBJ2-7; possible D gene TRBD1, 5 bases. The receptor was isolated from a woman in her thirties or forties with acute or convalescent COVID-19. The chain's CDR3 is CASSARTGEATLEQYF. In nucleotides, the CDR3 is TGTGCCAGCAGTGCAAGAACAGGAGAGGCTACGTTGGAGCAGTACTTC.